This TCR beta chain was documented in a study of identical twins listed by TCRdb under 2016. General notes on the study: To test whether fetal clonotypes persist, the study used deep sequencing on TCR alpha and beta repertoires from monozygotic twins, unrelated adults of various ages, and cord blood. To rule out contamination, replicate twin experiments were performed at different times with different library preparation protocols. Summary of the overall study and its limitations: Abundant cord blood beta clonotypes had fewer insertions, young adult naive repertoires showed a similar but weaker trend, and memory repertoires showed no such trend. Recombination models systematically underestimated out-of-frame TCR alpha sharing in monozygotic twins but agreed with sharing between unrelated individuals. A weaker excess of twin sharing was found in beta out-of-frame sequences because the signal-to-noise ratio was lowered by fewer shared sequences. Zero-insertion analyses could be partly confounded by invariant T cells such as MAIT and iNKT, though diverse VJ usage argued against such confounding for most clonotypes. Conclusions relied on cross-sectional statistical analysis, since the same donors could not be followed over many years. Compared with coincidental sharing between unrelated individuals, out-of-frame TCR alpha sequences shared between twins showed an excess of sequences with low generation probability.

This clonotype has just a few counts. The target of this receptor is not known. No base qualities exist here, and no much larger clone lies one base off it. All donors were healthy Caucasians. The twin cohort comprised three pairs of female monozygotic twins, all aged roughly 18 to 30 years. CD4+ and CD8+ T cell populations were isolated with positive isolation kits from Invitrogen. Germline trimming amounts to 7 bases on V and 5 bases on J, with 16 as the count of junction bases outside the gene matches. Taken from cysteine to phenylalanine, the CDR3 has 17 residues. Just CDR3 DNA is preserved here, 51 bases in frame from base 1. CDR1 and CDR2 are drawn from the germline V gene: MNHNS, SASEGT. The receptor library was made with 5' RACE. This sample was sequenced with an Illumina HiSeq 2000. A universal primer binding site was introduced by template switching, and a unique molecular identifier was present in the final cDNA, enabling accurate counting of TCR cDNA molecules. Specific primers in the conserved constant-segment region were used to synthesize first-strand cDNA for the TCR alpha and beta chains. To control for contamination, each cDNA library was double barcoded with a SMART-Mk sample barcode plus Illumina barcodes. Two successive PCR steps introduced TruSeq adapter sequences along with Illumina sample barcodes. TCR alpha and beta cDNA libraries were sequenced on the Illumina HiSeq platform with custom primers. On the study's bioinformatics: Unique molecular identifiers were extracted from raw reads with MiGEC, and CDR3 positions were determined with MiXCR. For each individual, recombination models were inferred using an EM algorithm with the repgenHMM and IGoR tools. The tcR package in R was used for shared clonotype analysis, with sharing normalized by the product of cloneset sizes. To study raw recombination without the effects of thymic and clonal selection, out-of-frame nonproductive sequences were analyzed. The public sequencing data were trimmed at Q25 with fastp and processed into clonotypes with MiXCR by TCRdb, which kept only in-frame beta chains. Under each unique CDR3 protein, matching rows form one entry showing the most common genes and DNA. What appears here as the V and J calls and clone size reflects TCRdb's work, not the paper's. This sample has about 470,000 distinct CDR3 sequences in its table, and roughly a quarter of those were observed once. The top ten hold about 3% of the sample.

This sample was shared with a second study, whose subject was T cells expressing NK-cell markers. The second study reports: Eight or nine donors provided sorted CD3+CD56+NKG2C+, CD3+CD56+NKG2C- and CD3+CD56-NKG2C+ T-cell subsets, whose TCR beta-chain repertoires were profiled. Among the eight sequenced donors, only one was HCMV-seronegative, while the other seven were HCMV-seropositive. In several experiments an anti-gammadeltaTCR antibody was added to restrict sorting to alphabetaTCR-expressing T cells. In six donors, the dominant CD3+CD56+NKG2C+ clonotypes were among the top 10 CD8+ clonotypes and accounted for 1.0-7.0% of CD8+ T cells. Those dominant clonotypes were again the most abundant among CD3+CD56-NKG2C+ cells in several donors, at about 25-60.1%. It remained unclear whether the expanded NKG2C-expressing T cell clones were specific for HCMV antigens. The study sequenced eight donors, all healthy volunteers chosen at random: three men and five women. HCMV-specific IgG was detected in serum with a commercial ELISA kit to determine HCMV serostatus. MIGEC was used to demultiplex reads and group the reads by UMI, and MiTCR was used to assemble and quantify clonotypes. To exclude erroneous sequences, only TCR cDNA sequences supported by at least two reads were retained. The tcR package was used for downstream repertoire analysis, and clonotypes were matched between fractions using CDR3 nucleotide sequence together with V segment. Antigen specificity was annotated against VDJdb with VDJmatch, allowing one amino acid substitution in CDR3.

The TCR was taken from a woman between 18 and 29 years old in good health. Sequencing was carried out using CD4+ T cells sorted from blood. The rearranged segments are TRBV6-1 and TRBJ2-3, with 9 bases aligning to TRBD2. The sequenced DNA: TGTGCCAGCACCCCACCGGCGGGAGGGGTTGGAGTAGATACGCAGTATTTT. The translation is CASTPPAGGVGVDTQYF.